This is a list of T cell receptor beta chains from one sample in a study of T-cell reconstitution after alpha-beta-depleted transplantation in children. TCRdb re-called the PCR reads through MiXCR, storing one row per CDR3 protein. The repertoire holds approximately 210,000 distinct CDR3 sequences, about 15% seen once, with roughly an eighth in the top ten. This specimen was PBMCs from the stem cell graft donor, taken from the stem cell graft. Every receptor here comes from a human donor who donated a stem cell graft to a child with acute lymphoblastic leukemia. CDR3s include the opening cysteine and the closing phenylalanine or tryptophan. The D gene is left open where the match is weak. Where a row states a size, it is once, few, many or the class of an expanded clone; other rows omit it.

14	NA	TRBV5-1	many	TRBJ2-5	CASSLKTAQETQYF	TGCGCCAGCAGCTTGAAGACAGCCCAAGAGACCCAGTACTTC
14	TRBD2	TRBV12-3/TRBV12-4	many	TRBJ2-1	CASTPGLAGNEQFF	TGTGCCAGCACTCCGGGACTAGCAGGCAATGAGCAGTTCTTC
16	TRBD2	TRBV25-1	few	TRBJ2-1	CASSGFLGLGGGEQFF	TGTGCCAGCAGTGGTTTTCTGGGACTAGGAGGAGGTGAGCAGTTCTTC
15	NA	TRBV12-3/TRBV12-4	NA	TRBJ2-5	CASSPVAGRRETQYF	TGTGCCAGCAGCCCCGTTGCGGGGCGGCGAGAGACCCAGTACTTC
14	NA	TRBV27	many	TRBJ2-7	CASSLGRNLYEQYF	TGTGCCAGCAGTTTAGGGCGGAACCTATACGAGCAGTACTTC
17	NA	TRBV28	once	TRBJ2-3	CASSQPGARFPTDTQYF	TGTGCCAGCAGTCAACCCGGGGCCCGGTTCCCCACAGATACGCAGTATTTT
12	NA	TRBV2	many	TRBJ2-7	CASSTQAVEQYF	TGTGCCAGCAGTACTCAAGCGGTCGAGCAGTACTTC
15	TRBD1	TRBV11-3	few	TRBJ2-7	CASSFGDRNSYEQYF	TGTGCCAGCAGCTTTGGGGACAGAAACAGCTACGAGCAGTACTTC
14	TRBD1	TRBV6-1	many	TRBJ1-2	CASRPGQGESGYTF	TGTGCCAGCAGGCCTGGACAGGGGGAATCTGGCTACACCTTC
14	TRBD2	TRBV5-1	many	TRBJ2-3	CASSPASGSDTQYF	TGCGCCAGCAGCCCAGCTAGCGGCTCAGATACGCAGTATTTT
15	TRBD1	TRBV5-1	NA	TRBJ1-1	CASSISTGGHTEAFF	TGCGCCAGCAGCATCTCGACAGGGGGCCACACTGAAGCTTTCTTT
15	TRBD1	TRBV29-1	NA	TRBJ2-7	CSVPDSDRGEYEQYF	TGCAGCGTGCCCGACTCGGACAGGGGAGAATACGAGCAGTACTTC
17	NA	TRBV7-9	NA	TRBJ1-3	CASSSYRGGTSGNTIYF	TGTGCCAGCAGCTCCTATAGGGGGGGAACCTCTGGAAACACCATATATTTT
16	NA	TRBV12-3/TRBV12-4	many	TRBJ2-1	CASSSPDSGSYNEQFF	TGTGCCAGCAGTTCTCCGGACTCGGGGTCCTACAATGAGCAGTTCTTC
14	TRBD1	TRBV20-1	many	TRBJ1-1	CSAGGQVWNTEAFF	TGCAGTGCGGGAGGACAGGTTTGGAACACTGAAGCTTTCTTT
16	TRBD2	TRBV20-1	many	TRBJ2-1	CSARVLAGGPGGEQFF	TGCAGTGCTAGAGTACTAGCGGGAGGGCCGGGTGGTGAGCAGTTCTTC
15	NA	TRBV3-1	many	TRBJ2-5	CASSQAVPNRETQYF	TGTGCCAGCAGCCAAGCCGTCCCTAACAGAGAGACCCAGTACTTC
14	TRBD1	TRBV12-3/TRBV12-4	few	TRBJ2-1	CASLRDSSYNEQFF	TGTGCCAGTTTAAGGGACAGCTCCTACAATGAGCAGTTCTTC
11	NA	TRBV10-3	many	TRBJ2-3	CAISNTDTQYF	TGTGCCATCAGCAACACAGATACGCAGTATTTT
12	NA	TRBV12-3/TRBV12-4	many	TRBJ2-5	CASGLASETQYF	TGTGCCAGCGGTCTAGCGTCGGAGACCCAGTACTTC
14	NA	TRBV6-5	many	TRBJ2-5	CASAKISGQETQYF	TGTGCCAGCGCTAAAATTAGCGGCCAAGAGACCCAGTACTTC
18	TRBD1	TRBV28	many	TRBJ1-1	CASSFILTGGILNTEAFF	TGTGCCAGCAGTTTCATCCTGACAGGGGGCATCCTGAACACTGAAGCTTTCTTT
15	TRBD1	TRBV5-1	NA	TRBJ1-3	CASSIGGANGNTIYF	TGCGCCAGCAGCATAGGGGGCGCCAACGGAAACACCATATATTTT
15	TRBD2	TRBV7-6	few	TRBJ2-7	CASSSISGSPNEQYF	TGTGCCAGCAGCTCCATTAGCGGGAGCCCCAACGAGCAGTACTTC
15	NA	TRBV20-1	many	TRBJ2-3	CSARDRGSGSDTQYF	TGCAGTGCTAGAGATCGGGGTTCGGGGTCAGATACGCAGTATTTT
16	TRBD1	TRBV5-6	many	TRBJ1-2	CASSLFGQGDWDGYTF	TGTGCCAGCAGCTTATTTGGACAGGGTGATTGGGATGGCTACACCTTC